This T cell receptor (beta chain) was recorded in a study of vaccination effects on CD4 cells after COVID-19. Turning to this clone: Its antigen remains unidentified.

Produced via immunoSEQ multiplex PCR; TCRdb's table is partial and in-frame only. The table shows more than 45,000 clones, with about 77% occurring only once. Antigen-specific CD4+ T cells were first expanded with viral peptide pools by the ViraFEST assay and only then sequenced. An approximately 10-day culture period preceded the isolation of CD4+ T cells. The person's infection with SARS-CoV-2, confirmed by PCR, took place between March and December 2020. The sequencing here drew on CD4+ T cells from PBMCs cultured with HIV peptides, taken before COVID-19 vaccination. Subset described: HIV-1 Nef peptide pool negative control/reference culture. This TCR came from a human donor who had a prior SARS-CoV-2 infection.

CDR3 DNA sequence: TGTGCCAGCTCCAAAACTAGCGGGAGCACCTACGAGCAGTACTTC. This translates into CASSKTSGSTYEQYF. The rearrangement joins TRBV18 to TRBJ2-7, with TRBD2 matching over 11 bases. The CDR3 contains 15 residues. Germline loops: CDR1 KGHSH, CDR2 LQKENI. Trimming at V came to 6 bases and at J to 2 bases, leaving 6 bases not matched to a gene.